These 16 T cell receptor beta chains were all obtained from the same sample, sequenced in a study of vaccination effects on CD4 cells after COVID-19. Method: immunoSEQ multiplex PCR; TCRdb's copy keeps in-frame clones and lacks some. The sample carries about 58,000 clones, about 83% recorded once. Cultured cells yielded isolated CD4+ T cells after 10 to 11 days. These receptors are not linked to any known antigen. Material: CD4+ T cells from PBMCs cultured without peptide, obtained before COVID-19 vaccination. These receptors were obtained from a human donor who received a COVID-19 vaccine.

The rearrangement joins TRBV18 to TRBJ2-6, with 7 bases lining up with TRBD1. V lost 3 bases to trimming and J lost 2 bases; unmatched junction nucleotides: 4. The V gene's germline CDR1 is KGHSH and CDR2 LQKENI. The CDR3 runs 16 residues. The CDR3 region is CASSPNQGAGANVLTF. CDR3 in DNA: TGTGCCAGCTCACCGAACCAGGGGGCTGGGGCCAACGTCCTGACTTTC.

The CDR3: CASSLTGGSNSPLHF. The CDR3 coding sequence is TGCGCCAGCAGCTTGACCGGGGGCTCAAATTCACCCCTCCACTTT. V usage is TRBV5-1 and J usage is TRBJ1-6; possibly TRBD1 for D (6 bases). This CDR3 contains 15 residues. Trimming left V 1 base short and J 7 bases short, with 12 bases between. Germline CDR1 SGHRS, CDR2 YFSETQ.

The chain has TRBV28 and TRBJ1-5, with 9 bases that match TRBD1. Germline V CDR1 and CDR2: MDHEN, SYDVKM. There are 20 residues in the CDR3. J lost 2 bases, V lost 6 bases, and 20 bases had no gene match. Here the CDR3 reads CASSQSWDRVDWGGNQPQHF. The CDR3 coding sequence is TGTGCCAGCAGCCAGTCATGGGACAGGGTCGACTGGGGCGGCAATCAGCCCCAGCATTTT. The whole variable domain, filled in from reference TRBV28 and TRBJ1-5, reads DVKVTQSSRYLVKRTGEKVFLECVQDMDHENMFWYRQDPGLGLRLIYFSYDVKMKEKGDIPEGYSVSREKKERFSLILESASTNQTSMYLCASSQSWDRVDWGGNQPQHFGDGTRLSIL.

The chain's CDR3 is CASSDSAGGVQPQHF. DNA of the CDR3: TGTGCCAGCAGTGACTCTGCGGGGGGGGTTCAGCCCCAGCATTTT. V is TRBV2 and J is TRBJ1-5; TRBD1 is a possible D gene (5 bases). Germline CDR1 SNHLY, CDR2 FYNNEI. The CDR3 is made up of 15 amino acids. Trimming left V 3 bases short and J 6 bases short, with 15 bases between.

The CDR3 DNA reads as TGTGCCAGCAGTGAATTTAGGGATCCCACTGAAGCTTTCTTT. Its translation: CASSEFRDPTEAFF. This chain joins TRBV2 and TRBJ1-1; D is unclear. The CDR3 sequence is 14 residues long. V lost 2 bases and J lost 4, with 11 bases in between. Germline CDR1 reads SNHLY; CDR2 reads FYNNEI.

This clone has just a few counts. The sample holds other DNA sequences that translate to the same CDR3. The chain combines TRBV30 with TRBJ1-5; 8 nucleotides align to TRBD1. V shed 0 bases and J 5 bases; nucleotides not matched to a gene: 0. Germline V gives CDR1 GTSNPN, CDR2 SVGIG (reference sequence). The CDR3 length is 13 residues. As DNA, the CDR3 is TGTGCCTGGAGTGTACAGGGGGATCAGCCCCAGCATTTT. It encodes CAWSVQGDQPQHF.

CDR3 bases: TGTGCCAGCAGTGTGGAGGATACGCAGTATTTT. It encodes CASSVEDTQYF. V is TRBV2 and J is TRBJ2-3; D unclear. The germline V and J ends were trimmed by 4 bases and 6 bases, with 5 bases remaining between them. The CDR3 extends over 11 amino acids. Germline CDR1 is SNHLY and CDR2 is FYNNEI.

The rearrangement uses TRBV7-2 and TRBJ1-1; perhaps TRBD1 as D (6 bases). Germline V CDR1 and CDR2: SGHTA, FQGNSA. Between the trimmed V and J ends, which lost 4 bases and 0 bases, there was a span of 12 bases. The CDR3 extends over 15 amino acids. The CDR3 protein is CASSYTGQMNTEAFF. CDR3 coding DNA: TGTGCCAGCAGCTATACTGGACAGATGAACACTGAAGCTTTCTTT.

The V and J genes are TRBV19 and TRBJ2-2, with D perhaps given as TRBD1 or TRBD2 (5 bases each). Germline values: CDR1 LNHDA, CDR2 SQIVND (reference sequence). The CDR3 has 16 residues. Deletions cut 7 bases from V and 6 bases from J, with 21 bases between. CDR3: CASTLRVQGVPGELFF. The CDR3 DNA reads as TGTGCCAGTACTCTTCGGGTCCAGGGAGTCCCCGGGGAGCTGTTTTTT.

The count of this clone is one. This chain connects TRBV5-1 to TRBJ2-1; D is possibly TRBD1 (5 bases). V was cut by 1 base and J by 2 bases, with 13 bases left in between. The germline V gene has CDR1 SGHRS and CDR2 YFSETQ. This CDR3 is 16 amino acids long. The CDR3 reads CASSLSGAVTYNEQFF. CDR3 coding DNA: TGCGCCAGCAGCTTGAGTGGGGCAGTTACCTACAATGAGCAGTTCTTC.

The V call is TRBV5-8, the J call TRBJ2-3; D remains ambiguous. Germline V lookup: CDR1 SGHTS, CDR2 YDEGEE. The V gene lost 5 bases and the J gene lost 0 bases, with 10 bases spanning the gap. The CDR3 spans 14 residues. CDR3 region: CASSPTFSTDTQYF. The CDR3 region has the DNA TGTGCCAGCAGTCCGACGTTTAGCACAGATACGCAGTATTTT.

The DNA of the CDR3 is TGTGCCAGCAGCTTAGGGGCGGGGCACTACGAGCAGTACGTC. Its translation: CASSLGAGHYEQYV. The V call is TRBV5-6, the J call TRBJ2-7, with D possibly being TRBD2 (6 bases). Trimming pared 2 bases from V and 3 bases from J, leaving 12 bases between. The CDR3 sequence is 14 residues long. CDR1 and CDR2 from the germline V gene are SGHDT and YYEEEE.

The rearrangement joins TRBV10-3 to TRBJ2-3; 7 nucleotides match TRBD1. This CDR3 is built from 17 residues. Trimming removed 2 bases from V and 2 bases from J; junction bases left unmatched: 10. Germline V lookup: CDR1 ENHRY, CDR2 SYGVKD. CDR3 in amino acids: CAISEPHSGTATDTQYF. The CDR3 nucleotides read TGTGCCATCAGTGAGCCCCATTCCGGGACAGCCACAGATACGCAGTATTTT.

The chain joins TRBV9 to TRBJ2-2; 13 positions match TRBD2. CDR1 SGDLS and CDR2 YYNGEE come from the germline V gene. The CDR3 runs to 16 residues. V was clipped by 2 bases and J by 6 bases; unmatched bases: 4. The CDR3 bases are TGTGCCAGCAGCGTTTTAACTAGCGGGGGGGCCGGGGAGCTGTTTTTT. It specifies CASSVLTSGGAGELFF.

The genes are TRBV19 and TRBJ2-1, with D maybe TRBD2 (5 bases). V dropped 3 bases and J dropped 0 bases, with 9 bases sitting between them. The CDR3 has 15 residues. The germline CDR1 and CDR2 sequences are LNHDA and SQIVND (reference sequence). The CDR3 region has the DNA TGTGCCAGTAGTATGAGGGTTAGCTCCTACAATGAGCAGTTCTTC. Translating it yields CASSMRVSSYNEQFF.

Written as DNA, the CDR3 is TGTGCCAGCAGCTCTCGAACAGGGAACACTGAAGCTTTCTTT. Its protein product is CASSSRTGNTEAFF. This rearrangement joins TRBV7-2 to TRBJ1-1, with a weak D call TRBD1 (5 bases). Trimming took off 4 bases at V and 1 base at J, with 10 bases between the two ends. CDR1 SGHTA and CDR2 FQGNSA come from the germline V gene. The CDR3 loop spans 14 amino acids. Full variable domain (remainder filled in from reference TRBV7-2 and TRBJ1-1): GAGVSQSPSNKVTEKGKDVELRCDPISGHTALYWYRQSLGQGLEFLIYFQGNSAPDKSGLPSDRFSAERTGGSVSTLTIQRTQQEDSAVYLCASSSRTGNTEAFFGQGTRLTVV.